These 20 T cell receptor beta chains share one sample of origin, sequenced in a study of high-grade serous ovarian cancer treatment subgroups. Assay: immunoSEQ multiplex PCR; the TCRdb copy retains only in-frame clones and omits some. The sample has 2,500 or so clones; roughly 80% are singletons. Tumor samples were taken before definitive surgery or chemotherapy. The material sequenced was tumor tissue. The origin of the receptors is a human donor with high-grade serous ovarian cancer.

This chain connects TRBV11-3 to TRBJ1-1; 9 bases map to TRBD1. The CDR3 covers 13 residues. Germline V gene data show CDR1 as SGHNT and CDR2 as YENEEA. V trimming: 9 bases; J trimming: 2 bases; junction bases outside the gene matches: 4. The CDR3 loop is CASGTGLNTEAFF. CDR3 coding DNA: TGTGCCAGTGGGACAGGGCTTAACACTGAAGCTTTCTTT.

The gene calls are TRBV7-3 and TRBJ2-2; tentatively, D is TRBD1 (6 bases). V lost 5 bases, J lost 5 bases, and 9 bases lay in between. Germline loops: CDR1 SGHTA, CDR2 FQGTGA. The CDR3 loop spans 13 amino acids. CDR3 nucleotide sequence: TGTGCCAGCAGCCTGACAGGAACCGGGGAGCTGTTTTTT. It translates to CASSLTGTGELFF.

The chain has TRBV5-6 and TRBJ1-2; the D is unclear. CDR3 length equals 15 residues. The germline gives CDR1 SGHDT, CDR2 YYEEEE. V was clipped by 2 bases and J by 4 bases, with 15 bases between them. CDR3 DNA sequence: TGTGCCAGCAGCTTACCTTCAAAGGCGGGCTATGGCTACACCTTC. Translating gives CASSLPSKAGYGYTF. The complete variable domain, with remaining parts taken from reference TRBV5-6 and TRBJ1-2, reads DAGVTQSPTHLIKTRGQQVTLRCSPKSGHDTVSWYQQALGQGPQFIFQYYEEEERQRGNFPDRFSGHQFPNYSSELNVNALLLGDSALYLCASSLPSKAGYGYTFGSGTRLTVV.

The chain combines TRBV7-2 with TRBJ1-6, with a weak D call TRBD1 (5 bases). V was cut by 3 bases and J by 5 bases, with 8 bases left in between. CDR3 length: 14 amino acids. CDR1 SGHTA and CDR2 FQGNSA come from the germline V gene. The CDR3: CASSLAGNNSPLHF. The CDR3 region has the DNA TGTGCCAGCAGCTTGGCAGGGAATAATTCACCCCTCCACTTT.

The V and J genes are TRBV5-1 and TRBJ1-1; no clear D gene. Trimming shortened V by 0 bases and J by 1 base, and 7 bases separated the two germline ends. CDR1 is SGHRS and CDR2 is YFSETQ in the germline V gene. The CDR3 is made up of 14 amino acids. CDR3 residues: CASSLEGRNTEAFF. The CDR3 coding sequence is TGCGCCAGCAGCTTGGAGGGTAGGAACACTGAAGCTTTCTTT.

V is TRBV9 and J is TRBJ1-2; D ambiguous. This CDR3 is built from 13 residues. Germline V lookup: CDR1 SGDLS, CDR2 YYNGEE. Between the trimmed V and J ends, which lost 0 bases and 2 bases, there was a span of 5 bases. The CDR3 DNA reads as TGTGCCAGCAGCGTAGGCAAGAACTATGGCTACACCTTC. It translates to CASSVGKNYGYTF.

The chain employs TRBV7-9 and TRBJ1-1; D not certain. Per germline, CDR1 SEHNR and CDR2 FQNEAQ (reference sequence). The CDR3 has 12 residues. Trimming left V 2 bases short and J 5 bases short, with 6 bases between. This CDR3 reads CASSLRGTEAFF. DNA of the CDR3: TGTGCCAGCAGCTTACGTGGGACTGAAGCTTTCTTT.

The rearrangement uses TRBV29-1 and TRBJ1-2, with a weak D call TRBD1 (6 bases). This CDR3 has 18 amino acids. Trimming removed 1 base from V and 5 bases from J, with 26 bases in between. Germline lookup yields CDR1 SQVTM and CDR2 ANQGSEA. In DNA, the CDR3 is TGCAGCGTTGAAGTGATACTCACTCAGGGGCGCCAGACTTATGGCTACACCTTC. Translating it yields CSVEVILTQGRQTYGYTF.

This chain connects TRBV5-4 to TRBJ1-3; no clear D. V dropped 0 bases and J dropped 6 bases, with 16 bases sitting between them. Germline lookup yields CDR1 SGHNT and CDR2 YYREEE (reference sequence). CDR3 length equals 16 residues. The CDR3 nucleotides are TGTGCCAGCAGCTTGGAGAAAGGGTCGCCTATAAACACCATATATTTT. Translation gives CASSLEKGSPINTIYF.

The chain links TRBV5-1 to TRBJ2-7, with 9 bases that match TRBD1. V lost 5 bases to trimming and J lost 5 bases; unmatched junction nucleotides: 11. In germline, CDR1 is SGHRS, CDR2 YFSETQ. The CDR3 totals 15 residues. CDR3 loop: CASRDPGQGYDEQYF. CDR3 DNA: TGCGCCAGCAGGGATCCGGGACAGGGTTACGACGAGCAGTACTTC.

This clone was counted only a few times. This chain connects TRBV28 to TRBJ1-2; TRBD1 agrees at 7 bases. The CDR3 loop spans 13 amino acids. Germline loops: CDR1 MDHEN, CDR2 SYDVKM. V lost 9 bases, J lost 7 bases, and 11 bases stayed unmatched. The CDR3: CASRTGLGGGYTF. In DNA form, the CDR3 reads TGTGCCAGTCGGACAGGCCTGGGTGGTGGCTACACCTTC.

The DNA of the CDR3 is TGTGCCAGCAGCCCCCGGGGTTACAATGAGCAGTTCTTC. Translating gives CASSPRGYNEQFF. J is TRBJ2-1 and V is TRBV11-3; tentative D call: TRBD2 (5 bases). The CDR3 spans 13 residues. The germline gives CDR1 SGHNT, CDR2 YENEEA. The V end was cut by 5 bases, the J end by 4 bases, with 9 bases between.

This clone was seen a handful of times. This chain joins TRBV7-8 and TRBJ2-6; D uncertain. Deletions cut 2 bases from V and 0 bases from J, with 5 bases between. The CDR3 spans 15 residues. Germline loops: CDR1 SGHVS, CDR2 FQNEAQ. This CDR3 reads CASSLRDSGANVLTF. The CDR3 nucleotides are TGTGCCAGCAGCTTAAGAGACTCTGGGGCCAACGTCCTGACTTTC.

V gene TRBV19 combines with J gene TRBJ2-3; D may be TRBD2 (5 bases). Germline CDR1 and CDR2: LNHDA and SQIVND (reference sequence). Deletions cut 9 bases from V and 2 bases from J, with 18 bases between. The CDR3 contains 15 residues. CDR3 nucleotide sequence: TGTGCCAGCAGGACCGGGATCATAACCACAGATACGCAGTATTTT. Translated: CASRTGIITTDTQYF. Together with reference TRBV19 and TRBJ2-3, the CDR3 gives the full variable domain: DGGITQSPKYLFRKEGQNVTLSCEQNLNHDAMYWYRQDPGQGLRLIYYSQIVNDFQKGDIAEGYSVSREKKESFPLTVTSAQKNPTAFYLCASRTGIITTDTQYFGPGTRLTVL.

The rearrangement joins TRBV6-5 to TRBJ1-2; D may be TRBD1 (6 bases). V lost 4 bases and J 4 bases, leaving 13 bases between the germline ends. Germline CDR1 and CDR2: MNHEY and SVGAGI. The CDR3 is 14 residues long. This CDR3 is CASSSLGGGYGYTF. CDR3 bases: TGTGCCAGCAGTTCCCTTGGAGGGGGCTATGGCTACACCTTC.

This clone was counted only a few times. The chain recombines TRBV4-2 with TRBJ1-2, with 7 nucleotides matching TRBD1. With V trimmed by 5 bases and J by 3 bases, 0 bases remained unmatched. The CDR3 is 12 residues long. Germline-derived CDR1 and CDR2 are LGHNA and YNFKEQ. The CDR3 region has the DNA TGTGCCAGCAGCGACAGGGACTATGGCTACACCTTC. Translating gives CASSDRDYGYTF.

The rearrangement links TRBV11-3 to TRBJ2-1, with D possibly TRBD1 on 5 matching bases. V was trimmed by 3 bases and J by 6 bases, leaving 12 bases between them. Germline assignment: CDR1 SGHNT and CDR2 YENEEA. This CDR3 is built from 14 residues. The CDR3 reads CASSLQGVGNEQFF. The CDR3 DNA is TGTGCCAGCAGCTTGCAGGGCGTGGGCAATGAGCAGTTCTTC.

This clone has just one count. V and J are TRBV7-3 and TRBJ2-3; D is unresolved. The CDR3 has 15 amino acids. Trimming took off 0 bases at V and 0 bases at J, with 7 bases between the two ends. The V gene's germline CDR1 is SGHTA and CDR2 FQGTGA. Here the CDR3 DNA reads TGTGCCAGCAGCTTAACCCCTTCGAGCACAGATACGCAGTATTTT. Residues: CASSLTPSSTDTQYF.

This chain joins TRBV10-3 and TRBJ1-5; possibly TRBD1 for D (5 bases). Per the germline V gene, CDR1 is ENHRY and CDR2 is SYGVKD. The CDR3 runs 13 residues. The V end was cut by 4 bases, the J end by 5 bases, with 9 bases between. The CDR3 bases are TGTGCCATCAGTGTAGACAGAGATCAGCCCCAGCATTTT. Translated: CAISVDRDQPQHF.

The rearrangement joins TRBV4-1 to TRBJ1-2; no definite D call. Germline CDR1 MGHRA, CDR2 YSYEKL. Trimming pared 0 bases from V and 4 bases from J, leaving 6 bases between. The CDR3 is 13 residues long. This chain's CDR3 is CASSQDGTYGYTF. CDR3 in DNA: TGCGCCAGCAGCCAAGACGGAACCTATGGCTACACCTTC.